Shown below are 6 T cell receptor beta chains from a single sample sequenced in a study of CD8 T cells in Susac syndrome. Random hexamers were used to reverse transcribe 0.5 to 1 ug of RNA. MiXCR was run by TCRdb on the immunoSEQ multiplex PCR reads, yielding one entry per CDR3 protein. The sample includes 300,000 or so distinct CDR3 sequences, about 91% of them seen just once. The sample was CD4+ T cells from PBMCs. These receptors were collected from a human donor with multiple sclerosis.

This clonotype was seen a single time. The CDR3 DNA follows: TGTGCCACCGGCATCCTAACGACTGGCTACACCTTC. Translated: CATGILTTGYTF. The chain employs TRBV10-3 and TRBJ1-2; the D is unclear. The V and J ends lost 10 bases and 7 bases respectively, with 16 bases between them. The CDR3 runs 12 residues. CDR1 is ENHRY, CDR2 SYGVKD, per germline.

This rearrangement joins TRBV7-9 to TRBJ1-4; 11 bases line up with TRBD1. The CDR3 loop spans 15 amino acids. V shed 1 base and J 5 bases; nucleotides not matched to a gene: 0. Germline assignment: CDR1 SEHNR and CDR2 FQNEAQ (reference sequence). The CDR3 spells CASSLGDRGNEKLFF. CDR3 DNA: TGTGCCAGCAGCTTAGGGGACAGGGGGAATGAAAAACTGTTTTTT.

The genes are TRBV2 and TRBJ2-1, with 15 bases matching TRBD2. Germline V CDR1 and CDR2: SNHLY, FYNNEI. Trimming at V came to 5 bases and at J to 4 bases, leaving 6 bases not matched to a gene. This CDR3 has 17 residues. CDR3 sequence: CASSTPGLAGGYNEQFF. In DNA, the CDR3 is TGTGCCAGCAGTACCCCGGGACTAGCGGGGGGTTACAATGAGCAGTTCTTC.

This clonotype was counted a single time. V usage is TRBV7-2 and J usage is TRBJ2-3, with TRBD2 identical over 9 bases. Germline-derived CDR1 and CDR2 are SGHTA and FQGNSA. The junction had 7 bases not matched to a gene; V was cut back by 5 bases and J by 4 bases. The CDR3 covers 15 residues. The CDR3 loop reads CASSRGGAGSDTQYF. CDR3 DNA: TGTGCCAGCAGCCGCGGGGGGGCAGGGTCAGATACGCAGTATTTT.

In this sample, this clonotype turned up a few times. The V gene is TRBV29-1, the J gene TRBJ2-3, with D perhaps matching TRBD1 (5 bases). The germline gives CDR1 SQVTM, CDR2 ANQGSEA. The CDR3 runs 12 residues. Trimming removed 3 bases at V and 6 bases at J, with 10 bases between. CDR3 region: CSVDTGSDTQYF. The DNA of the CDR3 is TGCAGCGTTGACACAGGTTCGGATACGCAGTATTTT.

V usage is TRBV29-1 and J usage is TRBJ2-5, with TRBD2 as a possible D gene (7 bases). V lost 5 bases, J lost 7 bases, and 17 bases lay in between. Looked up from germline, CDR1 is SQVTM and CDR2 is ANQGSEA. This CDR3 is 13 amino acids long. The CDR3 region has the DNA TGCAGCGTTTTGGGCGGGGGCGGTGGGACCCAGTACTTC. Translating it yields CSVLGGGGGTQYF.